Shown below are 20 T cell receptor beta chains from a single sample sequenced in a study of breast tumors, draining lymph nodes, adjacent tissues. Each CDR3 protein gets one entry after TCRdb re-called the multiplex PCR reads with MiXCR. The sample consists of 100,000 to 150,000 distinct CDR3 sequences, approximately 20% of them appearing once. Axillary draining lymph nodes of breast cancer patients supplied the node samples. Sample: axillary lymph node tissue. These receptors all come from a female donor with breast cancer. Some clones in this sample may be carry-over from other donors' samples.

V and J are TRBV20-1 and TRBJ2-2; a possible D gene is TRBD2 (5 bases). CDR3 size: 13 residues. V was shortened by 6 bases and J by 5 bases, with 13 bases between the two germline ends. Germline V lookup: CDR1 DFQATT, CDR2 SNEGSKA (reference sequence). This chain's CDR3 is CSAAKLDTGELFF. The CDR3 coding sequence is TGCAGTGCCGCTAAACTAGATACCGGGGAGCTGTTTTTT.

This clonotype was recorded many times. CDR3 sequence reads: CASSVAGGAGANVLTF. The CDR3 coding sequence is TGTGCCAGCAGCGTAGCGGGAGGGGCTGGGGCCAACGTCCTGACTTTC. The rearrangement uses TRBV9 and TRBJ2-6; TRBD2 aligns across 8 bases. Germline lookup yields CDR1 SGDLS and CDR2 YYNGEE. V dropped 0 bases and J dropped 2; count of bases not matched to a gene: 1. The CDR3 length is 16 residues.

This clonotype was found many times. The rearrangement links TRBV9 to TRBJ1-2; D gene ambiguous. CDR3 length equals 14 residues. Germline V gene lookup returns CDR1 SGDLS and CDR2 YYNGEE. The V end was cut by 1 base, the J end by 4 bases, with 11 bases between. CDR3 in amino acids: CASSVRAGTYGYTF. CDR3 coding DNA: TGTGCCAGCAGCGTAAGAGCAGGTACCTATGGCTACACCTTC. The full variable domain, its missing parts supplied by reference TRBV9 and TRBJ1-2, is DSGVTQTPKHLITATGQRVTLRCSPRSGDLSVYWYQQSLDQGLQFLIQYYNGEERAKGNILERFSAQQFPDLHSELNLSSLELGDSALYFCASSVRAGTYGYTFGSGTRLTVV.

The V call is TRBV19, the J call TRBJ2-6, with a weak D call TRBD1 (6 bases). The CDR3 has 16 amino acids. Germline CDR1 LNHDA, CDR2 SQIVND (reference sequence). V was cut by 10 bases and J by 2 bases, with 18 bases left in between. The CDR3 is CATSGRGRAGANVLTF. The CDR3 bases are TGTGCCACCAGTGGCAGGGGACGGGCTGGGGCCAACGTCCTGACTTTC.

Points on this clonotype: This clone may be a read error of a much larger clone one base away. This chain uses TRBV4-2 with TRBJ2-7, with D possibly being TRBD2 (5 bases). CDR3 size: 12 residues. Germline CDR1 is LGHNA and CDR2 is YNFKEQ. DNA of the CDR3: TGTGCCAGCAGCCGTGGAGGTTGGGAGCGGTACTTC. Translating it yields CASSRGGWERYF.

This chain connects TRBV14 to TRBJ1-5; a weak D match, TRBD1 (5 bases). The length of the CDR3 is 13 residues. V gave up 1 base and J gave up 7 bases, with 8 bases separating them. Germline assignment: CDR1 SGHDN and CDR2 FVKESK. CDR3 coding DNA: TGTGCCAGCAGCCAAGGGAGGGGCCAGCCCCAGCATTTT. This codes for CASSQGRGQPQHF.

Many counts were recorded for this clonotype. The chain combines TRBV29-1 with TRBJ1-2; the match to TRBD1 covers 7 bases. V dropped 6 bases and J dropped 4; count of bases not matched to a gene: 5. The CDR3 has 12 residues. Germline lookup yields CDR1 SQVTM and CDR2 ANQGSEA. The CDR3: CSVQDRVYGYTF. In DNA, the CDR3 is TGCAGCGTCCAAGACAGGGTCTATGGCTACACCTTC.

There are a few counts of this clonotype. The rearrangement links TRBV5-4 to TRBJ2-2; D possibly corresponds to TRBD1 (5 bases). The V end was cut by 4 bases, the J end by 4 bases, with 11 bases between. Germline lookup yields CDR1 SGHNT and CDR2 YYREEE (reference sequence). The CDR3 runs 14 residues. The DNA of the CDR3 is TGTGCCAGCAGCCAAAGGACATCCACCGGGGAGCTGTTTTTT. Amino acid sequence: CASSQRTSTGELFF.

This clonotype was detected many times. The chain recombines TRBV5-1 with TRBJ1-6, with D uncertain. Deletions cut 3 bases from V and 3 bases from J, with 16 bases between. The CDR3 extends over 17 amino acids. Germline CDR1 and CDR2: SGHRS and YFSETQ. The CDR3: CASSYSGVRIYNSPLHF. DNA of the CDR3: TGCGCCAGCAGCTACAGTGGGGTTAGGATCTATAATTCACCCCTCCACTTT.

This clonotype has a count of ten or more. V gene TRBV20-1 combines with J gene TRBJ2-2, with 14 bases lining up with TRBD2. The trim removed 7 bases at V and 6 bases at J, leaving 13 bases unmatched. The germline CDR1 and CDR2 sequences are DFQATT and SNEGSKA (reference sequence). The CDR3 loop spans 17 amino acids. The CDR3 bases are TGCAGTGTTCTGGGACTAGCGGGGGCCCAAGGTTCCGGGGAGCTGTTTTTT. Translation gives CSVLGLAGAQGSGELFF.

This clonotype was recorded many times. The V gene is TRBV6-6, the J gene TRBJ1-5, with a possible D match to TRBD1 (6 bases). This CDR3 is built from 16 residues. V was shortened by 4 bases and J by 6 bases, with 19 bases between the two germline ends. CDR1 MNHNY and CDR2 SVGAGI come from the germline V gene (reference sequence). The CDR3 DNA reads as TGTGCCAGCAGTTCGGGGGATACAGGGACCACTCAGCCCCAGCATTTT. Encoded protein: CASSSGDTGTTQPQHF.

This clonotype was recorded at least ten times. The rearrangement joins TRBV19 to TRBJ2-3; a possible D gene is TRBD1 (6 bases). Per the germline V gene, CDR1 is LNHDA and CDR2 is SQIVND (reference sequence). This CDR3 has 18 residues. The germline V and J ends were trimmed by 0 bases and 10 bases, with 26 bases remaining between them. The CDR3 spells CASSIDRSRGRGVEAQYF. The CDR3 coding sequence is TGTGCCAGTAGTATAGACCGAAGCCGGGGCAGGGGAGTCGAGGCGCAGTATTTT.

This clonotype was counted ten times or more. This rearrangement joins TRBV7-2 to TRBJ2-2; D not resolved. Germline CDR1 reads SGHTA; CDR2 reads FQGNSA. The germline V and J ends were trimmed by 6 bases and 6 bases, with 14 bases remaining between them. The CDR3 extends over 14 amino acids. CDR3 DNA: TGTGCCAGCAGTCGAGACTTTCTCTCCGGGGAGCTGTTTTTT. Protein product: CASSRDFLSGELFF. Full variable domain (rest looked up from reference TRBV7-2 and TRBJ2-2): GAGVSQSPSNKVTEKGKDVELRCDPISGHTALYWYRQSLGQGLEFLIYFQGNSAPDKSGLPSDRFSAERTGGSVSTLTIQRTQQEDSAVYLCASSRDFLSGELFFGEGSRLTVL.

This clonotype was detected many times. The chain is built from TRBV7-3 and TRBJ2-2; D unclear. Trimming pared 5 bases from V and 6 bases from J, leaving 7 bases between. Per the germline V gene, CDR1 is SGHTA and CDR2 is FQGTGA. The CDR3 sequence is 12 residues long. CDR3 DNA sequence: TGTGCCAGCAGCCCTCTTGCCGGGGAGCTGTTTTTT. Its protein product is CASSPLAGELFF.

This clonotype showed up just a few times. One end of the junction varies from germline; a read error may be responsible. The chain has TRBV7-9 and TRBJ1-2; D ambiguous. Germline V gene sequence: CDR1 SEHNR, CDR2 FQNEAQ (reference sequence). The CDR3 spans 12 residues. The CDR3 loop is CAGSLGEYGYTF. As DNA, the CDR3 is TGTGCCGGCAGCTTAGGTGAATATGGCTACACCTTC.

This clonotype was seen a few times. J is TRBJ2-3 and V is TRBV11-3; no reliable D call. Germline V gives CDR1 SGHNT, CDR2 YENEEA. The CDR3 is 14 amino acids. Trimming stripped 5 bases from V and 2 bases from J, with 11 bases between. CDR3 sequence: CASSPETPTDTQYF. CDR3 bases: TGTGCCAGCAGCCCAGAAACACCCACAGATACGCAGTATTTT.

This clonotype has at least ten counts. This chain uses TRBV18 with TRBJ2-1; D could derive from TRBD1 or TRBD2 (5 bases each). V was trimmed by 2 bases and J by 6 bases, leaving 8 bases between them. Germline CDR1 is KGHSH and CDR2 is LQKENI. The CDR3 spans 13 residues. The CDR3 DNA reads as TGTGCCAGCTCACCATCTGGGGGCAATGAGCAGTTCTTC. Residues: CASSPSGGNEQFF.

This clonotype was seen ten or more times. DNA for the CDR3: TGCAGCACCTCCGGGGGGCCGGAGACCCAGTACTTC. Translating gives CSTSGGPETQYF. This chain links TRBV29-1 with TRBJ2-5, with a tentative D call TRBD2 (7 bases). V lost 8 bases to trimming and J lost 5 bases, with 15 bases between them. Germline V gives CDR1 SQVTM, CDR2 ANQGSEA. This CDR3 has 12 amino acids.

This clonotype was seen many times. V gene TRBV24-1 combines with J gene TRBJ2-2; D is unresolved. The CDR3 is 14 amino acids. Per germline, CDR1 KGHDR and CDR2 SFDVKD. With 4 bases removed from V and 4 bases from J, the gap between germline ends came to 9 bases. As DNA, the CDR3 is TGTGCCACCAGTGAAAATCATTCCACCGGGGAGCTGTTTTTT. Its translation is CATSENHSTGELFF.

This clonotype was detected ten times or more. The chain combines TRBV5-1 with TRBJ2-7; 8 bases map to TRBD1. V lost 1 base to trimming and J lost 2 bases; unmatched junction nucleotides: 8. The germline V gene has CDR1 SGHRS and CDR2 YFSETQ. This CDR3 comprises 16 residues. The CDR3 reads CASSLRRTGQPYEQYF. CDR3 DNA: TGCGCCAGCAGCTTGAGACGGACAGGGCAACCCTACGAGCAGTACTTC.